These T cell receptor beta chains were read from a single sample in a study of OX40 agonist ivuxolimab in advanced cancers. Profiling relied on immunoSEQ multiplex PCR, and the TCRdb table lists in-frame clones only, not all of them. This table has 69,000 or so clones, around 85% appearing once. The source material was CD4+ or CD8+ T cells sorted from blood, sampled in a trial of the OX40 agonist ivuxolimab. The receptor set was obtained from an adult with an advanced solid tumor such as melanoma, head and neck, liver or kidney cancer. Both conserved end residues are part of each CDR3. Each record gives: V gene, D gene, J gene, clone size, CDR3 protein, CDR3 DNA. D genes are given only for firm matches. Size is omitted from some rows. Given values are once, few, many or a class for expanded clones.

>TRBV7-2|TRBD2|TRBJ2-3|-
CASSLGLAGVTQYF
TGTGCCAGCAGCTTAGGACTAGCGGGTGTCACGCAGTATTTT
>TRBV19|-|TRBJ2-1|-
CASTARSLSYNEQFF
TGTGCCAGTACCGCCCGGTCCCTTTCCTACAATGAGCAGTTCTTC
>TRBV2|TRBD2|TRBJ2-2|-
CASRPIAGGTGELFF
TGTGCCAGCAGGCCAATAGCGGGAGGGACCGGGGAGCTGTTTTTT
>TRBV5-6|-|TRBJ2-7|-
CASSLDYYEQYF
TGTGCCAGCAGCTTAGACTACTACGAGCAGTACTTC
>TRBV7-2|-|TRBJ1-1|-
CASSLEGGVGAFF
TGTGCCAGCAGCTTAGAGGGGGGTGTGGGAGCTTTCTTT
>TRBV9|-|TRBJ1-6|-
CASSATYREGDSPLHF
TGTGCCAGCAGCGCGACTTACAGGGAAGGAGATTCACCCCTCCACTTT
>TRBV18|TRBD2|TRBJ2-5|once
CASSPSGRRETQYF
TGTGCCAGCTCACCTAGCGGGAGACGGGAGACCCAGTACTTC
>TRBV19|TRBD2|TRBJ2-5|-
CASSPGRLAAPGETQYF
TGTGCCAGTAGTCCCGGTAGACTAGCGGCCCCCGGCGAGACCCAGTACTTC
>TRBV6-5|-|TRBJ1-2|-
CASSPGAPPGYGYTF
TGTGCCAGCAGCCCCGGGGCTCCCCCTGGGTATGGCTACACCTTC
>TRBV14|-|TRBJ2-3|-
CASSPPGLVHTQYF
TGTGCCAGCAGCCCCCCAGGCCTGGTTCATACGCAGTATTTT
>TRBV2|-|TRBJ2-7|-
CASSRQVTLYEQYF
TGTGCCAGCAGTCGGCAGGTGACTCTCTACGAGCAGTACTTC
>TRBV15|-|TRBJ1-4|once
CATSREGAANKNEKLFF
TGTGCCACCAGCAGAGAGGGGGCAGCGAACAAAAATGAAAAACTGTTTTTT
>TRBV2|TRBD1|TRBJ2-7|-
CASSSGQGAAEQYF
TGTGCCAGCAGTTCGGGACAGGGGGCGGCCGAGCAGTACTTC
>TRBV7-3|-|TRBJ1-1|-
CASSQSAGLNTEAFF
TGTGCCAGCAGCCAGTCAGCGGGGTTGAACACTGAAGCTTTCTTT
>TRBV12-2|-|TRBJ2-5|-
CASRSAQYF
TGTGCAAGTCGCTCCGCACAGTACTTC
>TRBV10-1|-|TRBJ1-6|few
CASRTGPGASPLHF
TGCGCCAGCAGGACCGGGCCCGGAGCTTCACCCCTCCACTTT
>TRBV10-3|TRBD1|TRBJ2-6|once
CAISATGVGANVLTF
TGTGCCATCAGTGCGACAGGGGTAGGGGCCAACGTCCTGACTTTC
>TRBV14|TRBD1|TRBJ2-7|-
CASSQGTGDAYEQYF
TGTGCCAGCAGCCAAGGAACAGGGGATGCCTACGAGCAGTACTTC
>TRBV5-1|TRBD1|TRBJ1-1|-
CASSSRDSLGDTEAFF
TGCGCCAGCAGCTCCCGGGACAGTCTAGGGGACACTGAAGCTTTCTTT